The 27 T cell receptor beta chains below come from one sample, sequenced in a study of T cell changes during pregnancy in multiple sclerosis. Some clones are missing from TCRdb's copy, which holds only in-frame ones; the method was immunoSEQ multiplex PCR. The table has tens of thousands of clones, more than 70% seen once. The specimen was peripheral blood, collected in the first trimester of pregnancy. These receptors originate from a female donor in good health, enrolled as a control in a pregnancy study.

Written as DNA, the CDR3 is TGTGCCAGCAGTTATCGACGGGAGAATTACAATGAGCAGTTCTTC. It specifies CASSYRRENYNEQFF. This rearrangement joins TRBV6-6 to TRBJ2-1, with D possibly being TRBD2 (6 bases). There are 15 residues in the CDR3. The germline CDR1 and CDR2 sequences are MNHNY and SVGAGI (reference sequence). The germline V and J ends were trimmed by 3 bases and 4 bases, with 13 bases remaining between them.

This rearrangement joins TRBV29-1 to TRBJ2-3; 10 bases are a match to TRBD2. The CDR3 runs to 14 residues. V was pared by 1 base and J by 4 bases, with 2 bases of the junction left unmatched. Germline assignment: CDR1 SQVTM and CDR2 ANQGSEA. The CDR3 region has the DNA TGCAGCGTTGAAGTAGCGGGGGGCCCAGATACGCAGTATTTT. Amino acid sequence: CSVEVAGGPDTQYF.

This clone appeared a few times. The gene calls are TRBV28 and TRBJ2-3; D is uncertain. Germline-derived CDR1 and CDR2 are MDHEN and SYDVKM. V was clipped by 5 bases and J by 0 bases, with 9 bases between them. There are 14 residues in the CDR3. CDR3 residues: CASSQTYSTDTQYF. DNA for the CDR3: TGTGCCAGCAGTCAGACATATAGCACAGATACGCAGTATTTT.

The chain couples TRBV19 to TRBJ2-1, with a weak D call TRBD1 (6 bases). Germline loops: CDR1 LNHDA, CDR2 SQIVND (reference sequence). The CDR3 sequence is 13 residues long. V lost 6 bases to trimming and J lost 4 bases, with 10 bases between them. CDR3 sequence reads: CASRPQGYNEQFF. The CDR3 coding sequence is TGTGCCAGTAGACCCCAGGGGTACAATGAGCAGTTCTTC. Variable domain in full (rest from reference TRBV19 and TRBJ2-1): DGGITQSPKYLFRKEGQNVTLSCEQNLNHDAMYWYRQDPGQGLRLIYYSQIVNDFQKGDIAEGYSVSREKKESFPLTVTSAQKNPTAFYLCASRPQGYNEQFFGPGTRLTVL.

The chain is built from TRBV25-1 and TRBJ1-1; D remains ambiguous. Germline CDR1 and CDR2: MGHDK and SYGVNS. The CDR3 is 15 amino acids. V lost 0 bases, J lost 3 bases, and 11 bases lay in between. The CDR3 coding sequence is TGTGCCAGCAGTGAATATGTAGGAGGCGACACTGAAGCTTTCTTT. This translates into CASSEYVGGDTEAFF.

This clone is a singleton in its sample. V gene TRBV18 combines with J gene TRBJ2-3; D not certain. The germline V gene has CDR1 KGHSH and CDR2 LQKENI. V was trimmed by 7 bases and J by 0 bases, leaving 14 bases between them. The CDR3 extends over 15 amino acids. As DNA, the CDR3 is TGTGCCAGCTTAAACCTAGGCCTTAGCACAGATACGCAGTATTTT. The encoded protein is CASLNLGLSTDTQYF.

The chain is built from TRBV5-6 and TRBJ2-2, with no clear D. The V end was cut by 0 bases, the J end by 4 bases, with 4 bases between. From germline, CDR1 is SGHDT and CDR2 YYEEEE. The CDR3 has 13 residues. The CDR3 protein is CASSLDITGELFF. DNA for the CDR3: TGTGCCAGCAGCTTGGACATCACCGGGGAGCTGTTTTTT.

The gene calls are TRBV27 and TRBJ2-5; 8 nucleotides agree with TRBD1. Germline values: CDR1 MNHEY, CDR2 SMNVEV (reference sequence). CDR3 length: 12 residues. Trimming at V came to 7 bases and at J to 5 bases, leaving 3 bases not matched to a gene. The CDR3 DNA is TGTGCCAGCAAGGACAGGGATGAGACCCAGTACTTC. Its protein is CASKDRDETQYF.

The chain joins TRBV6-5 to TRBJ1-4, with TRBD1 matching 7 bases. Per the germline V gene, CDR1 is MNHEY and CDR2 is SVGAGI. V trimming: 8 bases; J trimming: 6 bases; junction bases outside the gene matches: 9. CDR3 length: 14 amino acids. CDR3 DNA: TGTGCCAGCGGAAGACAGGGTTACTATGAAAAACTGTTTTTT. The encoded protein is CASGRQGYYEKLFF.

V gene TRBV28 combines with J gene TRBJ1-1; TRBD1 matches 12 bases. CDR3 length equals 16 residues. From germline, CDR1 is MDHEN and CDR2 SYDVKM. Unmatched junction bases numbered 9, after V lost 5 bases and J lost 5 bases. The CDR3 region has the DNA TGTGCCAGCAGTATACCCGGGACAGGGGGCCGAACTGAAGCTTTCTTT. Amino acid sequence: CASSIPGTGGRTEAFF. Full variable domain (remainder filled in from reference TRBV28 and TRBJ1-1): DVKVTQSSRYLVKRTGEKVFLECVQDMDHENMFWYRQDPGLGLRLIYFSYDVKMKEKGDIPEGYSVSREKKERFSLILESASTNQTSMYLCASSIPGTGGRTEAFFGQGTRLTVV.

The chain joins TRBV5-6 to TRBJ2-7; D is possibly TRBD1 (6 bases). Germline V gene lookup returns CDR1 SGHDT and CDR2 YYEEEE. The CDR3 spans 16 residues. Trimming took off 8 bases at V and 3 bases at J, with 24 bases between the two ends. Written as DNA, the CDR3 is TGTGCCAGTGGGAGTAGTGGGGATGGGGGCATCTACGAGCAGTACTTC. Its translation is CASGSSGDGGIYEQYF.

This chain joins TRBV19 and TRBJ2-3, with 9 positions matching TRBD2. Germline lookup yields CDR1 LNHDA and CDR2 SQIVND (reference sequence). Trimming cost V 6 bases and J 4 bases; bases outside gene matches: 2. This CDR3 spans 13 amino acids. The CDR3 DNA follows: TGTGCCAGTAGAGTAGCGGGGGCAGATACGCAGTATTTT. Translated: CASRVAGADTQYF.

V usage is TRBV28 and J usage is TRBJ1-5, with a weak D call TRBD1 (5 bases). The CDR3 is made up of 15 amino acids. Trimming cost V 2 bases and J 3 bases, with 11 bases left between them. The V gene's germline CDR1 is MDHEN and CDR2 SYDVKM. This CDR3 is CASSLNRIDNQPQHF. The CDR3 coding sequence is TGTGCCAGCAGTTTAAACAGGATTGACAATCAGCCCCAGCATTTT.

The CDR3 bases are TGTGCCAGCAGTCGAACTAGCGAACGATACAATGAGCAGTTCTTC. Translation: CASSRTSERYNEQFF. The rearrangement joins TRBV6-5 to TRBJ2-1; the match to TRBD2 covers 7 bases. Germline CDR1 is MNHEY and CDR2 is SVGAGI. The junction had 8 bases not matched to a gene; V was cut back by 5 bases and J by 4 bases. The CDR3 consists of 15 residues.

This clone showed up just once. The chain employs TRBV5-1 and TRBJ2-2, with D tentatively TRBD2 (7 bases). CDR1 and CDR2 from the germline V gene are SGHRS and YFSETQ. Trimming took 4 bases from V and 4 from J, leaving 20 bases between them. The CDR3 contains 17 residues. The CDR3 bases are TGCGCCAGCAGCCAGGATCCCCGGGGGGCGCTCACCGGGGAGCTGTTTTTT. This translates into CASSQDPRGALTGELFF.

This clone has just one count. The rearrangement links TRBV5-8 to TRBJ1-6; 8 bases line up with TRBD1. Germline loops: CDR1 SGHTS, CDR2 YDEGEE. The CDR3 has 13 residues. Unmatched junction bases numbered 0, after V lost 3 bases and J lost 7 bases. The CDR3 DNA sequence: TGTGCCAGCAGCTGGACAGGGAATTCACCCCTCCACTTT. It specifies CASSWTGNSPLHF.

This chain joins TRBV27 and TRBJ2-2; 16 bases fit TRBD2. V dropped 4 bases and J dropped 7; count of bases not matched to a gene: 6. The CDR3 covers 17 residues. Germline V lookup: CDR1 MNHEY, CDR2 SMNVEV (reference sequence). CDR3 sequence (DNA): TGTGCCAGCAGTTCGGGACTAGCGGGGGGGCAGATCGGGGAGCTGTTTTTT. Translated: CASSSGLAGGQIGELFF.

The chain uses TRBV5-1 and TRBJ1-4; D remains unclear. This CDR3 contains 15 residues. The germline V gene has CDR1 SGHRS and CDR2 YFSETQ. Trimming cost V 6 bases and J 8 bases, with 20 bases left between them. The CDR3 region is CASTGGVGLEEKLFF. CDR3 DNA sequence: TGCGCCAGCACCGGAGGCGTAGGGCTGGAGGAAAAACTGTTTTTT.

The chain links TRBV15 to TRBJ2-1; 10 nucleotides align to TRBD1. The trim removed 9 bases at V and 5 bases at J, leaving 10 bases unmatched. The length of the CDR3 is 15 residues. The V gene's germline CDR1 is LNHNV and CDR2 YYDKDF (reference sequence). The CDR3 DNA reads as TGTGCCACGAGAGCCCGGGACAGGGGAGACAATGAGCAGTTCTTC. Translated, it gives CATRARDRGDNEQFF.

J is TRBJ2-2 and V is TRBV11-3; D is perhaps TRBD1 (6 bases). The CDR3 spans 15 residues. Germline CDR1 is SGHNT and CDR2 is YENEEA. Trimming cost V 5 bases and J 4 bases, with 14 bases left between them. The CDR3 DNA reads TGTGCCAGCAGCCGACTTACAGGGTCCACCGGGGAGCTGTTTTTT. Translated, it gives CASSRLTGSTGELFF.

The V and J genes are TRBV5-4 and TRBJ2-1, with D perhaps matching TRBD2 (5 bases). Trimming took off 1 base at V and 4 bases at J, with 12 bases between the two ends. Germline CDR1 is SGHNT and CDR2 is YYREEE (reference sequence). This CDR3 has 15 residues. The CDR3 sequence is CASSLRLADYNEQFF. The CDR3 DNA is TGTGCCAGCAGCTTGCGGCTAGCAGATTACAATGAGCAGTTCTTC.

V and J are TRBV2 and TRBJ1-3, with 7 bases fitting TRBD1. The junction had 6 bases not matched to a gene; V was cut back by 7 bases and J by 0 bases. The CDR3 has 15 amino acids. From germline, CDR1 is SNHLY and CDR2 FYNNEI. CDR3 in DNA: TGTGCCAGCACCATTTGGACAGGCTCTGGAAACACCATATATTTT. This gives the protein CASTIWTGSGNTIYF.

V and J are TRBV7-8 and TRBJ1-2, with a tentative D call TRBD1 (5 bases). Germline CDR1 is SGHVS and CDR2 is FQNEAQ. Trimming left V 5 bases short and J 3 bases short, with 16 bases between. The CDR3 consists of 15 residues. This CDR3 reads CASSNYQGEDYGYTF. CDR3 nucleotide sequence: TGTGCCAGCAGCAACTACCAGGGTGAGGACTATGGCTACACCTTC. Combining the CDR3 with reference TRBV7-8 and TRBJ1-2 gives the whole variable domain GAGVSQSPRYKVAKRGQDVALRCDPISGHVSLFWYQQALGQGPEFLTYFQNEAQLDKSGLPSDRFFAERPEGSVSTLKIQRTQQEDSAVYLCASSNYQGEDYGYTFGSGTRLTVV.

J is TRBJ1-5 and V is TRBV19, with 8 bases aligning to TRBD1. The V segment lost 5 bases and the J segment 2 bases; nucleotides outside the gene matches: 8. Germline values: CDR1 LNHDA, CDR2 SQIVND (reference sequence). The CDR3 extends over 16 amino acids. The CDR3 DNA is TGTGCCAGTAGTCTAAACGGACAGGGAGGCAATCAGCCCCAGCATTTT. Protein: CASSLNGQGGNQPQHF. Full variable domain (outside the CDR3, taken from reference TRBV19 and TRBJ1-5): DGGITQSPKYLFRKEGQNVTLSCEQNLNHDAMYWYRQDPGQGLRLIYYSQIVNDFQKGDIAEGYSVSREKKESFPLTVTSAQKNPTAFYLCASSLNGQGGNQPQHFGDGTRLSIL.

The chain employs TRBV2 and TRBJ1-3; 7 bases map to TRBD1. V dropped 6 bases and J dropped 0; count of bases not matched to a gene: 8. CDR1 SNHLY and CDR2 FYNNEI come from the germline V gene. The CDR3 has 16 amino acids. The CDR3 loop reads CASRLQGPNSGNTIYF. Written as DNA, the CDR3 is TGTGCCAGCAGGTTACAGGGGCCCAACTCTGGAAACACCATATATTTT.

The V call is TRBV20-1, the J call TRBJ1-2, with D unclear. Deletions cut 3 bases from V and 8 bases from J, with 10 bases between. CDR1 and CDR2 (germline): DFQATT, SNEGSKA (reference sequence). This CDR3 comprises 11 residues. CDR3 in amino acids: CSASQRYGYTF. The CDR3 DNA reads TGCAGTGCTAGCCAACGGTACGGCTACACCTTC.

The chain recombines TRBV5-1 with TRBJ2-7; TRBD1 agrees at 11 bases. The CDR3 totals 12 residues. Germline loops: CDR1 SGHRS, CDR2 YFSETQ. V was clipped by 4 bases and J by 8 bases; unmatched bases: 2. The CDR3 DNA reads TGCGCCAGCAGCCCGGACAGGGGGCAGCAGTACTTC. It specifies CASSPDRGQQYF.